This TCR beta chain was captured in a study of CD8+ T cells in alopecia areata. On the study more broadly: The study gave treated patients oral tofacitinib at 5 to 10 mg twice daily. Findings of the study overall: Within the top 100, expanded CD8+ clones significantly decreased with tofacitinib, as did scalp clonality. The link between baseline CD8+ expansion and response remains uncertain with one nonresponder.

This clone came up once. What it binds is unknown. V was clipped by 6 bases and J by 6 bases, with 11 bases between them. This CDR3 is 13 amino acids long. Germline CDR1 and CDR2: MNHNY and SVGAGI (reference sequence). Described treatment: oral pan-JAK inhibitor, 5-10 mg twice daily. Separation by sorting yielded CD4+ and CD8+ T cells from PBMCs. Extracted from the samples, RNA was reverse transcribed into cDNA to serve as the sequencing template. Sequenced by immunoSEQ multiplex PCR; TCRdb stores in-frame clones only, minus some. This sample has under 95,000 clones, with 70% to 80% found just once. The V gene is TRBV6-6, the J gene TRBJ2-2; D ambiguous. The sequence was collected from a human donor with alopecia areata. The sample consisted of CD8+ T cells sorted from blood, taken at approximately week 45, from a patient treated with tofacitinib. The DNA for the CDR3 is TGTGCCAGCAGCGACCTCCGGTCCGGGGAGCTGTTTTTT. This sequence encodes CASSDLRSGELFF.